One and the same sample provided the 25 T cell receptor beta chains below, sequenced in a study of T cells in Graves' hyperthyroidism and ophthalmopathy. Amplified regions were TCR beta CDR3 sequences from RNA transcripts. A set of HTBI primers served as the primers for a first-round RT-PCR of the TCR CDR3. Using its own MiXCR run on the multiplex PCR reads, TCRdb lists one record per CDR3 protein. The sample has hundreds of thousands of distinct CDR3 sequences, 40% to 55% seen once. The material sequenced was peripheral blood or thyroid tissue (not recorded which). These receptors originate from a young woman with Graves' hyperthyroidism.

The V gene is TRBV25-1, the J gene TRBJ1-6; perhaps TRBD1 as D (6 bases). Per the germline V gene, CDR1 is MGHDK and CDR2 is SYGVNS. Trimming cost V 8 bases and J 4 bases, with 21 bases left between them. The CDR3 runs 17 residues. The CDR3, as DNA: TGTGCCAGCTCACCGTCCACCCCCAGGGGTTATAATTCACCCCTCCACTTT. Amino acids: CASSPSTPRGYNSPLHF.

The genes are TRBV9 and TRBJ2-7; D may be TRBD2 (6 bases). The V and J ends lost 3 bases and 1 base respectively, with 11 bases between them. Germline CDR1 SGDLS, CDR2 YYNGEE. This CDR3 is 14 amino acids long. The CDR3 here is CASSASGLSYEQYF. CDR3 coding DNA: TGTGCCAGCAGCGCCTCGGGACTTTCCTACGAGCAGTACTTC.

J is TRBJ1-2 and V is TRBV15; possible D gene TRBD1, 5 bases. V lost 1 base and J lost 8, with 11 bases in between. This CDR3 has 13 amino acids. CDR1 is LNHNV and CDR2 is YYDKDF in the germline V gene (reference sequence). Written as DNA, the CDR3 is TGTGCCACCAGCAGAGTGGGGCGACAGGGCTACACCTTC. Translated: CATSRVGRQGYTF. Together with reference TRBV15 and TRBJ1-2, the CDR3 gives the full variable domain: DAMVIQNPRYQVTQFGKPVTLSCSQTLNHNVMYWYQQKSSQAPKLLFHYYDKDFNNEADTPDNFQSRRPNTSFCFLDIRSPGLGDTAMYLCATSRVGRQGYTFGSGTRLTVV.

This sequence joins TRBV25-1 and TRBJ2-5; 8 nucleotides match TRBD2. The CDR3 extends over 13 amino acids. Germline V gene data show CDR1 as MGHDK and CDR2 as SYGVNS. Here the CDR3 reads CARVAGSQETQYF. CDR3 coding DNA: TGTGCTAGAGTAGCGGGAAGCCAAGAGACCCAGTACTTC.

This chain connects TRBV29-1 to TRBJ2-7; the D gene is possibly TRBD2 (6 bases). The CDR3 covers 13 residues. CDR1 is SQVTM, CDR2 ANQGSEA, per germline. V was clipped by 8 bases and J by 3 bases, with 17 bases between them. CDR3 sequence: CSSLSTGDYEQYF. CDR3 bases: TGCAGCTCCCTCTCAACGGGAGACTACGAGCAGTACTTC.

V and J are TRBV20-1 and TRBJ1-4, with D possibly TRBD1 on 5 matching bases. This CDR3 has 14 amino acids. V was clipped by 6 bases and J by 8 bases, with 19 bases between them. Germline V gene lookup returns CDR1 DFQATT and CDR2 SNEGSKA (reference sequence). The CDR3 sequence: CSASLPGRREKLFF. The CDR3 nucleotides read TGCAGTGCCTCCCTCCCAGGGAGGAGGGAAAAACTGTTTTTT.

This clonotype was seen at least ten times. The rearrangement links TRBV2 to TRBJ2-2; the D gene is possibly TRBD2 (6 bases). The CDR3 extends over 14 amino acids. CDR1 and CDR2 (germline): SNHLY, FYNNEI. Trimming shortened V by 6 bases and J by 1 base, and 9 bases separated the two germline ends. The CDR3 here is CASRGTWNTGELFF. The CDR3 coding sequence is TGTGCCAGCAGGGGGACTTGGAACACCGGGGAGCTGTTTTTT.

Comment on this clonotype: This likely comes from a read error, as the CDR3 has no conserved phenylalanine or tryptophan at its end. The limits of the CDR3 on the DNA are not certain, so only TCRdb's listed CDR3 is given. The rearrangement uses TRBV5-1 and TRBJ1-2; the table gives TRBD1 as D, unverified against the DNA. The CDR3 region is 15 residues in length, termini included. Germline values: CDR1 SGHRS, CDR2 YFSETQ. CDR3 region: CASSLGRGPTYGYTI.

This clonotype came up many times. The rearrangement joins TRBV6-5 to TRBJ1-2; D remains unclear. Trimming shortened V by 5 bases and J by 7 bases, and 8 bases separated the two germline ends. The CDR3 contains 11 residues. Per the germline V gene, CDR1 is MNHEY and CDR2 is SVGAGI. The CDR3 sequence is CASSLSFGYTF. CDR3 nucleotides: TGTGCCAGCAGTCTCAGTTTTGGCTACACCTTC.

In this sample, this clonotype turned up many times. V usage is TRBV29-1 and J usage is TRBJ1-2; D might be TRBD1 (6 bases). CDR3 size: 13 residues. Germline loops: CDR1 SQVTM, CDR2 ANQGSEA. The germline V and J ends were trimmed by 6 bases and 0 bases, with 11 bases remaining between them. This CDR3 is CSVQQGPNYGYTF. The CDR3, as DNA: TGCAGCGTGCAGCAGGGGCCTAACTATGGCTACACCTTC.

The CDR3, as DNA: TGCAGTGCTAGACATACCCCGGGAAGTAGCAATCAGCCCCAGCATTTT. Translation: CSARHTPGSSNQPQHF. The V and J genes are TRBV20-1 and TRBJ1-5; D remains unclear. Trimming removed 2 bases from V and 0 bases from J, with 14 bases in between. Germline CDR1 is DFQATT and CDR2 is SNEGSKA (reference sequence). There are 16 residues in the CDR3.

V usage is TRBV2 and J usage is TRBJ2-2; 10 bases fit TRBD2. Trimming removed 5 bases from V and 7 bases from J; junction bases left unmatched: 7. The CDR3 covers 15 residues. Germline-derived CDR1 and CDR2 are SNHLY and FYNNEI. The CDR3 loop reads CASSLSGRAVGELFF. The DNA of the CDR3 is TGTGCCAGCAGTTTGAGCGGGAGGGCCGTCGGGGAGCTGTTTTTT. The full variable domain, rest sourced from reference TRBV2 and TRBJ2-2, is EPEVTQTPSHQVTQMGQEVILRCVPISNHLYFYWYRQILGQKVEFLVSFYNNEISEKSEIFDDQFSVERPDGSNFTLKIRSTKLEDSAMYFCASSLSGRAVGELFFGEGSRLTVL.

The V gene is TRBV20-1, the J gene TRBJ1-1; no reliable D call. The CDR3 length is 14 residues. V shed 1 base and J shed 1 base, with 10 bases lying between them. CDR1 and CDR2 from the germline V gene are DFQATT and SNEGSKA (reference sequence). The CDR3 nucleotides read TGCAGTGCTAGAGTTGCAGCCCCGAACACTGAAGCTTTCTTT. It codes for CSARVAAPNTEAFF.

The genes are TRBV2 and TRBJ1-2, with TRBD1 matching over 8 bases. The CDR3 covers 17 residues. Trimming took 4 bases from V and 2 from J; bases not matched to a gene: 12. Germline lookup yields CDR1 SNHLY and CDR2 FYNNEI. CDR3 coding DNA: TGTGCCAGCAGTGCTACAGACAGGGGACTGGCGAACTATGGCTACACCTTC. Translated, it gives CASSATDRGLANYGYTF. The whole variable domain, remainder taken from reference TRBV2 and TRBJ1-2, is EPEVTQTPSHQVTQMGQEVILRCVPISNHLYFYWYRQILGQKVEFLVSFYNNEISEKSEIFDDQFSVERPDGSNFTLKIRSTKLEDSAMYFCASSATDRGLANYGYTFGSGTRLTVV.

In its sample, this clonotype was seen a few times. V usage is TRBV12-3 or TRBV12-4 and J usage is TRBJ2-7, with TRBD1 identical over 7 bases. V lost 6 bases to trimming and J lost 3 bases; unmatched junction nucleotides: 8. This CDR3 region has 14 residues. CDR3 nucleotide sequence: TGTGCCAGCAGGCGACAGGGCAACGGCTACGAGCAGTACTTC. This gives the protein CASRRQGNGYEQYF.

This clonotype appeared many times. J is TRBJ1-1 and V is TRBV10-3; no reliable D call. There are 15 residues in the CDR3. Deletions cut 0 bases from V and 1 base from J, with 9 bases between. From germline, CDR1 is ENHRY and CDR2 SYGVKD. CDR3 DNA sequence: TGTGCCATCAGTGAGTCGTGGCACCCGAACACTGAAGCTTTCTTT. It is translated as CAISESWHPNTEAFF.

The genes are TRBV29-1 and TRBJ2-6; D is uncertain. Deletions cut 1 base from V and 1 base from J, with 11 bases between. CDR1 is SQVTM and CDR2 is ANQGSEA in the germline V gene. The CDR3 runs to 16 residues. This CDR3 is CSVEVWDGSGANVLTF. CDR3 DNA: TGCAGCGTTGAAGTATGGGATGGATCTGGGGCCAACGTCCTGACTTTC.

As to this clonotype: The germline gene is not matched at one end of the junction; a read error may be the cause. The rearrangement uses TRBV10-3 and TRBJ2-2; D possibly corresponds to TRBD2 (7 bases). The germline V gene has CDR1 ENHRY and CDR2 SYGVKD. CDR3 length: 15 residues. The CDR3 nucleotides read TGTGCCAGCAGTTACGGGGGCGCGAACACCGGGGGGCTGTTCTTT. Translating gives CASSYGGANTGGLFF.

With regard to this clonotype: Lacking the conserved final phenylalanine or tryptophan, this CDR3 likely reflects a read error. The limits of the CDR3 on the DNA are not certain, so only TCRdb's listed CDR3 is given. The chain joins TRBV14 to TRBJ2-7. The CDR3 length is 8 residues, termini included. Germline V gene data show CDR1 as SGHDN and CDR2 as FVKESK. CDR3 sequence reads: CASSQVDR.

The J gene is TRBJ2-5, the V gene TRBV2, with D tentatively TRBD1 or TRBD2 (5 bases each). Germline CDR1 SNHLY, CDR2 FYNNEI. Trimming removed 6 bases at V and 0 bases at J, with 14 bases between. The CDR3 loop spans 15 amino acids. As DNA, the CDR3 is TGTGCCAGCAGGGGAGCGACAGTGTACCAAGAGACCCAGTACTTC. This codes for CASRGATVYQETQYF. The whole variable domain, remainder taken from reference TRBV2 and TRBJ2-5, is EPEVTQTPSHQVTQMGQEVILRCVPISNHLYFYWYRQILGQKVEFLVSFYNNEISEKSEIFDDQFSVERPDGSNFTLKIRSTKLEDSAMYFCASRGATVYQETQYFGPGTRLLVL.

The CDR3 here is CASSSDRGKFYEQYF. In DNA, the CDR3 is TGTGCCAGCAGCTCGGACAGGGGAAAGTTTTACGAGCAGTACTTC. This chain uses TRBV7-3 with TRBJ2-7; TRBD1 matches 9 bases. The CDR3 is 15 residues long. Germline V CDR1 and CDR2: SGHTA, FQGTGA. The V segment lost 4 bases and the J segment 4 bases; nucleotides outside the gene matches: 8.

The table lists this clonotype with a few counts. The chain couples TRBV5-1 to TRBJ1-1, with D perhaps TRBD1 (5 bases). V was cut by 3 bases and J by 5 bases, with 11 bases left in between. CDR3 size: 13 residues. The germline V gene has CDR1 SGHRS and CDR2 YFSETQ. CDR3 in amino acids: CASSWDGGTEAFF. In DNA, the CDR3 is TGCGCCAGCAGCTGGGACGGTGGAACTGAAGCTTTCTTT.

A remark on this clonotype: With a much larger clone just one base away, this may be a read error. The CDR3: CATQTGEQPQHF. The CDR3 coding sequence is TGTGCCACCCAGACAGGGGAACAGCCCCAGCATTTT. The chain joins TRBV2 to TRBJ1-5, with TRBD1 matching 8 bases. Germline CDR1 is SNHLY and CDR2 is FYNNEI. The J segment lost 7 bases and the V segment lost 10 bases, leaving 6 bases of the junction unmatched. This CDR3 comprises 12 residues.

The chain combines TRBV19 with TRBJ1-6; D perhaps matches TRBD1 (5 bases). The germline CDR1 and CDR2 sequences are LNHDA and SQIVND (reference sequence). Trimming stripped 3 bases from V and 7 bases from J, with 7 bases between. The CDR3 extends over 13 amino acids. The CDR3 reads CASSIDRNSPLHF. CDR3 bases: TGTGCCAGTAGTATCGACAGAAATTCACCCCTCCACTTT. Drawing the rest from reference TRBV19 and TRBJ1-6, the complete variable domain is DGGITQSPKYLFRKEGQNVTLSCEQNLNHDAMYWYRQDPGQGLRLIYYSQIVNDFQKGDIAEGYSVSREKKESFPLTVTSAQKNPTAFYLCASSIDRNSPLHFGNGTRLTVT.

A few counts support this clonotype. The CDR3 reads CASSPVLAEAFF. CDR3 in DNA: TGTGCCAGCAGCCCCGTCCTAGCTGAAGCTTTCTTT. V usage is TRBV9 and J usage is TRBJ1-1; D remains ambiguous. V was clipped by 4 bases and J by 6 bases, with 10 bases between them. The CDR3 runs 12 residues. The germline gives CDR1 SGDLS, CDR2 YYNGEE.